The subject of this entry is one T cell receptor beta chain. This CDR3 spans 15 amino acids. Germline values: CDR1 MNHNS, CDR2 SASEGT. With V trimmed by 8 bases and J by 2 bases, 10 bases remained unmatched. The sample is drawn from a study of early T cells in non-severe SARS-CoV-2 infection. One entry per CDR3 protein results from TCRdb running MiXCR on the 5' RACE reads. The sample lists tens of thousands of distinct CDR3 sequences, around 15% seen once, with roughly 11% in the top ten. The chain employs TRBV6-1 and TRBJ2-5; 8 nucleotides match TRBD2. Source material: whole blood. The receptor comes from an adult who was a healthcare worker with PCR-confirmed SARS-CoV-2 infection or an uninfected control (not recorded which). This chain's CDR3 is CASQFGGGFQETQYF. As DNA, the CDR3 is TGTGCCAGCCAGTTTGGCGGGGGGTTTCAAGAGACCCAGTACTTC.